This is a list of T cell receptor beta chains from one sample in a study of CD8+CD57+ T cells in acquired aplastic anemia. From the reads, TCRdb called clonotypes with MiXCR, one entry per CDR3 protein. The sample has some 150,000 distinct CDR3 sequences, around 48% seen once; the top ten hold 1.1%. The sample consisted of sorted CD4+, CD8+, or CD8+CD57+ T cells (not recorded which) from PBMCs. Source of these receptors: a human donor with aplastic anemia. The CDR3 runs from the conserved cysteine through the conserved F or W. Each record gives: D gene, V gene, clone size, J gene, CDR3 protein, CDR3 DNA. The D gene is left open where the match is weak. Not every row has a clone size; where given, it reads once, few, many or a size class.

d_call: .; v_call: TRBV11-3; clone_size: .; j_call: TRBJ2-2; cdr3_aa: CAETPARWPGELFF; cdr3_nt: TGTGCAGAAACCCCTGCCCGGTGGCCCGGGGAGCTGTTTTTT
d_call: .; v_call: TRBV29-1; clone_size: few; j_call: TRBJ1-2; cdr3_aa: CSVDRVGDSSYGYTF; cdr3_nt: TGCAGCGTTGATCGGGTGGGCGACAGTAGCTATGGCTACACCTTC
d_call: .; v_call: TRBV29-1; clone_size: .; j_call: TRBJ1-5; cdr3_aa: CSVEGGFGQPQHF; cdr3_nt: TGCAGCGTTGAGGGGGGTTTTGGTCAGCCCCAGCATTTT
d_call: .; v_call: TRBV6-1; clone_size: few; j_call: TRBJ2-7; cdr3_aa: CASKVSFWTSSYEQYF; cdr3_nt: TGTGCCAGCAAAGTGAGTTTCTGGACAAGTTCCTACGAGCAGTACTTC
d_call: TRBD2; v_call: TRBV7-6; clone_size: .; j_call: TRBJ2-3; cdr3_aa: CASSCKRGADISDTQYF; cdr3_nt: TGTGCCAGCAGCTGTAAGCGGGGGGCCGACATCTCCGATACGCAGTATTTT
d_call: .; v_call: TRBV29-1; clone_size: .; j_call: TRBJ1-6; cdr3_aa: CSDGTVGSPLHF; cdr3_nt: TGCAGCGACGGGACGGTGGGTTCACCCCTCCACTTT
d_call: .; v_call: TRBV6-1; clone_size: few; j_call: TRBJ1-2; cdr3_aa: CASSEVPAPNYGYTF; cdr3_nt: TGTGCCAGCAGTGAAGTGCCCGCTCCTAACTATGGCTACACCTTC
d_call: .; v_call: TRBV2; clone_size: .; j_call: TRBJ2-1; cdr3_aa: CASTRVVYNEQFF; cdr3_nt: TGTGCCAGTACTAGGGTTGTTTACAATGAGCAGTTCTTC
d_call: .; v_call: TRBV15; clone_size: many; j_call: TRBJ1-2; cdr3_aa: CATSRDPGTDGYTF; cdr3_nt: TGTGCCACCAGCAGAGATCCAGGAACAGACGGCTACACCTTC
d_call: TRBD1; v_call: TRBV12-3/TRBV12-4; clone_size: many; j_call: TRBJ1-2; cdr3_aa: CASRPPGQGHYGYTF; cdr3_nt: TGTGCCAGCAGGCCACCGGGACAGGGGCACTATGGCTACACCTTC
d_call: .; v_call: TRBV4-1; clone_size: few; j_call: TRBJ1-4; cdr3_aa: CASSQHQGGFNEKLFF; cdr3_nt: TGCGCCAGCAGCCAACACCAGGGCGGCTTTAATGAAAAACTGTTTTTT
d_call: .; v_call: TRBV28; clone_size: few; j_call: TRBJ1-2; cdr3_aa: CATTADSYGYTF; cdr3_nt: TGTGCCACCACAGCTGATAGCTATGGCTACACCTTC
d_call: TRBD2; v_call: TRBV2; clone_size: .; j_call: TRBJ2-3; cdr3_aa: CASSWQGLSAQYF; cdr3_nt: TGTGCCAGCAGTTGGCAGGGACTATCGGCGCAGTATTTT
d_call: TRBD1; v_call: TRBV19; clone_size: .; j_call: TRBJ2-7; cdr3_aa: CASSMGQGPSEQYF; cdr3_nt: TGTGCCAGTAGTATGGGACAGGGACCCTCCGAGCAGTACTTC
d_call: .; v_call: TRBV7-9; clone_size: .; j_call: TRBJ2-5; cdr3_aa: CASSLVADGQYF; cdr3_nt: TGTGCCAGCAGCTTAGTCGCAGACGGGCAGTACTTC
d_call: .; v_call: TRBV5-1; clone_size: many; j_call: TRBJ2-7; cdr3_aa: CASSTGTLSSYEQYF; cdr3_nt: TGCGCCAGCAGCACCGGGACTCTCAGTTCCTACGAGCAGTACTTC
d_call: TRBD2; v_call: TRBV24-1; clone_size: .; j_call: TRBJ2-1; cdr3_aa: CATSPPLTSGRGYNEQFF; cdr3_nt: TGTGCCACCAGTCCCCCCCTCACTAGCGGGAGGGGGTACAATGAGCAGTTCTTC
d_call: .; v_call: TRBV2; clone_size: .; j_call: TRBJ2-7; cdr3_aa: CASSVVSSYEQYF; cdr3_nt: TGTGCCAGCAGCGTAGTCAGCAGTTACGAGCAGTACTTC
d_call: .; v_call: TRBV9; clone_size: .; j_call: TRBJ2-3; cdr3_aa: CASSPTTATDTQYF; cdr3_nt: TGTGCCAGCAGCCCAACAACAGCCACAGATACGCAGTATTTT
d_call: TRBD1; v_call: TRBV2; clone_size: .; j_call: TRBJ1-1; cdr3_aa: CASRDTGGITEAFF; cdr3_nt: TGTGCCAGCAGGGACACAGGGGGCATCACTGAAGCTTTCTTT
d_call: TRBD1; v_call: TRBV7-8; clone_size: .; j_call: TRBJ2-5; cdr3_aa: CASRGTEETQYF; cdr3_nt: TGTGCCAGCAGGGGGACAGAAGAGACCCAGTACTTC
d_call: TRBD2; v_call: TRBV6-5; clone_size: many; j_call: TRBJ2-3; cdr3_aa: CASSSSAGLTDTQYF; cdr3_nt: TGTGCCAGCAGTTCCTCAGCGGGGTTGACAGATACGCAGTATTTT
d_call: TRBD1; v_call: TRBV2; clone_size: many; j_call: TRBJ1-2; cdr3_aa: CASSEIGQGSYGYTF; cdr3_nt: TGTGCCAGCAGTGAAATCGGACAGGGATCCTATGGCTACACCTTC
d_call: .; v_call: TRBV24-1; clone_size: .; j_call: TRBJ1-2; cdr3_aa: CATSDPQKFDYGYTF; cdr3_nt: TGTGCCACCAGTGACCCACAGAAGTTTGATTATGGCTACACCTTC
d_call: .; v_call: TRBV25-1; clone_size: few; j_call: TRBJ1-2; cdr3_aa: CASVDGGSDYTF; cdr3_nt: TGTGCCAGCGTCGACGGGGGAAGCGACTACACCTTC
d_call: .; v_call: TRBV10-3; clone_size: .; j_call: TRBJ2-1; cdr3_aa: CAIRPSDYNEQFF; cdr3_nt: TGTGCCATCCGGCCTAGCGATTACAATGAGCAGTTCTTC
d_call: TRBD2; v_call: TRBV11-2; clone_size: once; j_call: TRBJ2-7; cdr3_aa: CASSLRTSGRDYEQYF; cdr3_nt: TGTGCCAGCAGCTTGAGGACTAGCGGGAGGGACTACGAGCAGTACTTC
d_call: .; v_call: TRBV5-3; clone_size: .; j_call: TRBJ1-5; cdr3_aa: CASNNQVGNQPQHF; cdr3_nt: TGTGCCAGTAATAACCAGGTTGGCAATCAGCCCCAGCATTTT
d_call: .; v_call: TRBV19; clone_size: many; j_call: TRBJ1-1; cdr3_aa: CASSIQDEAFF; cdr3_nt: TGTGCCAGTAGTATCCAAGATGAAGCTTTCTTT
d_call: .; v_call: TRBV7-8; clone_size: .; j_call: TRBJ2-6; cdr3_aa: CASSSTVSGANVLTF; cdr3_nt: TGTGCCAGCAGCTCGACAGTCTCTGGGGCCAACGTCCTGACTTTC
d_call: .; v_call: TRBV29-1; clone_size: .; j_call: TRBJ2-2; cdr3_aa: CSSTHGAGELFF; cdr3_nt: TGCAGCTCCACCCATGGAGCCGGGGAGCTGTTTTTT
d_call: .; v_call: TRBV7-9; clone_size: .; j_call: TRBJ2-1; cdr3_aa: CASSQGANNEQFF; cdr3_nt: TGTGCCAGCAGCCAAGGGGCTAACAATGAGCAGTTCTTC
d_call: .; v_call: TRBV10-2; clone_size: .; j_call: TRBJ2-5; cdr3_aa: CASSEPTGTKETQYF; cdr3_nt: TGCGCCAGCAGTGAGCCGACCGGGACAAAAGAGACCCAGTACTTC
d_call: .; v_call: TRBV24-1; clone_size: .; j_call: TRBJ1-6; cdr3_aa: CATREAANSPLHF; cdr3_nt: TGTGCCACCAGGGAAGCTGCTAATTCACCCCTCCACTTT
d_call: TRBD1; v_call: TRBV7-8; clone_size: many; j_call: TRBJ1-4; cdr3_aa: CASSLARTGSGEKLFF; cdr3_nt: TGTGCCAGCAGCTTAGCCCGGACAGGGTCGGGTGAAAAACTGTTTTTT
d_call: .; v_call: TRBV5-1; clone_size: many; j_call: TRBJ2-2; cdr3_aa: CASSTLRQPTGELFF; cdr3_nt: TGCGCCAGCAGCACACTCCGACAGCCCACCGGGGAGCTGTTTTTT
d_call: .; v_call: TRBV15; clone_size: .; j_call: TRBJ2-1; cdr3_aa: CATSSGARGSPYNEQFF; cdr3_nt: TGTGCCACCAGCAGTGGGGCGAGGGGTAGTCCCTACAATGAGCAGTTCTTC
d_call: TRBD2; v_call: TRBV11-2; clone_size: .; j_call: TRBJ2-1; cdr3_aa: CASSLYSGIIYNEQFF; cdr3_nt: TGTGCCAGCAGCTTATACAGCGGGATTATCTACAATGAGCAGTTCTTC
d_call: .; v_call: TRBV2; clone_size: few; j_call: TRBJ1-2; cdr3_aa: CASRAGSYTF; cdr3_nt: TGTGCCAGCAGGGCAGGGAGTTACACCTTC
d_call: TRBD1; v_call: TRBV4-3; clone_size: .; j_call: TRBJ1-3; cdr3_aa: CASSQAAGGSGNTIYF; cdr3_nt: TGCGCCAGCAGCCAAGCCGCAGGGGGCTCTGGAAACACCATATATTTT
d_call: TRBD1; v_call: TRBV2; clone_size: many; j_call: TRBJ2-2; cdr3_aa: CASRTGGQNTGELFF; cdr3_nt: TGTGCCAGCAGGACAGGGGGACAGAACACCGGGGAGCTGTTTTTT
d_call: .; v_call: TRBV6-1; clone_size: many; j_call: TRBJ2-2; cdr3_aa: CASSPPGTGELFF; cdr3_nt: TGTGCCAGCAGTCCCCCGGGGACCGGGGAGCTGTTTTTT
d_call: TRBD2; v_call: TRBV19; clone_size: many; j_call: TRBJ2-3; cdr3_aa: CASSKLAGGRGLVDTQYF; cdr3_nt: TGTGCCAGTAGTAAATTAGCGGGGGGCAGGGGGCTGGTAGATACGCAGTATTTT
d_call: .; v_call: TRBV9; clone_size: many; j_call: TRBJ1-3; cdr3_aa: CASSVDWGSGNTIYF; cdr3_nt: TGTGCCAGCAGCGTAGATTGGGGTTCAGGAAACACCATATATTTT
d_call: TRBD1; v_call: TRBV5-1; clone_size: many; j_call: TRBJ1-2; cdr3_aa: CASSLAQGARSYTF; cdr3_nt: TGCGCCAGCAGCTTGGCCCAGGGGGCGCGGAGCTACACCTTC
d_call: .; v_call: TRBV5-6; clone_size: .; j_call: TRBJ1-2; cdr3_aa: CASSLTLDSGYTF; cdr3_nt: TGTGCCAGCAGCTTGACCTTAGACAGTGGCTACACCTTC
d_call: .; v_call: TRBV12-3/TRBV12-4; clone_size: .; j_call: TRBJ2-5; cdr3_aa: CASSRSDRLGETQYF; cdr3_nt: TGTGCCAGCAGTCGAAGTGACAGGTTAGGGGAGACCCAGTACTTC